Here is one T cell receptor beta chain with its context. CDR3 length: 16 amino acids. Unmatched junction bases numbered 5, after V lost 4 bases and J lost 3 bases. Germline CDR1 reads ENHRY; CDR2 reads SYGVKD. The repertoire was sequenced with immunoSEQ multiplex PCR; TCRdb's copy has only in-frame clones and lacks some. The repertoire holds under 130,000 clones, with roughly 80% as singletons. The sample belongs to a study of blood T cell repertoires in COVID-19. On the study more broadly: There were acute and convalescent COVID-19 samples, and they came from the United States, Italy and Spain. T cells, B-cell-depleted T cells, or PBMCs supplied cDNA or gDNA.

This chain connects TRBV10-3 to TRBJ2-3, with 12 nucleotides matching TRBD2. The TCR sequence derives from a man in his sixties or seventies with active or convalescent COVID-19. The sample taken for sequencing was peripheral blood. The CDR3 DNA sequence: TGTGCCATCAGTGGGCCTAGCGGGAGGGGTACAGATACGCAGTATTTT. Residues: CAISGPSGRGTDTQYF.